This T cell receptor beta chain stems from a study of blood T cell repertoires in COVID-19. Profiled with immunoSEQ multiplex PCR; TCRdb holds only in-frame clones, not every one. Here the sample spans roughly 240,000 clones, almost 85% being singletons. V lost 4 bases and J 2 bases, leaving 11 bases between the germline ends. The CDR3 length is 14 residues. Germline loops: CDR1 SNHLY, CDR2 FYNNEI. This chain connects TRBV2 to TRBJ2-5; possible D gene TRBD2, 6 bases. This clonotype originated in a woman aged 80 or over with acute or convalescent COVID-19. Sequenced material: peripheral blood. The CDR3 loop is CASSGPSEQETQYF. CDR3 sequence (DNA): TGTGCCAGCAGTGGACCTAGCGAACAAGAGACCCAGTACTTC.